The clone carrying this TCR beta chain was seen ten or more times. No antigen is known for it. This CDR3 spans 11 amino acids. V lost 4 bases and J lost 7, with 7 bases in between. This entry belongs to a study of Graves' ophthalmopathy and Graves' hyperthyroidism. The study's findings and limits: In blood, most expanded thyroid clonotypes above 0.001 frequency were also detected. A classifier, a 13-signature model, separated ophthalmopathy from stable hyperthyroidism with approximately 87% sensitivity and 65% to 83% specificity.

From RNA, the CDR3 regions of TCR beta chains were amplified and sequenced. Amplification began with first-round RT-PCR using HTBI primers, then second-round multiplex PCR was performed. TCRdb re-called the multiplex PCR reads through MiXCR, storing one row per CDR3 protein. The sample carries over 200,000 distinct CDR3 sequences, 29% recorded once. This chain uses TRBV12-3 or TRBV12-4 with TRBJ1-2; D gene unclear. The sequencing sample was made of peripheral blood. The sequence came from a man aged 50-60 years with Graves' ophthalmopathy. The CDR3 region has the DNA TGTGCCAGCAGTTCCTTGGGTGGCTACACCTTC. Its protein is CASSSLGGYTF.